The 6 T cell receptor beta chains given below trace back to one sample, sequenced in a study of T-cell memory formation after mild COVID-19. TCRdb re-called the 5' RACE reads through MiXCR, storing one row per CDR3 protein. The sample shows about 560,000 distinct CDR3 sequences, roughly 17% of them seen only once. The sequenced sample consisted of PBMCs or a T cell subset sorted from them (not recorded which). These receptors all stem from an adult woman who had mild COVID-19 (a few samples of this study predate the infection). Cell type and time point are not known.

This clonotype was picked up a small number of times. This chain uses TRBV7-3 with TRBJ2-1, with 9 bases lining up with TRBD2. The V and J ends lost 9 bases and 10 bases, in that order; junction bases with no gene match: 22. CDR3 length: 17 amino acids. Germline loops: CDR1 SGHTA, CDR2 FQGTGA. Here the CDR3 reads CASGSGTSRWERKEQFF. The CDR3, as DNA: TGTGCCAGTGGATCCGGGACTAGCCGGTGGGAGAGGAAAGAGCAGTTCTTC.

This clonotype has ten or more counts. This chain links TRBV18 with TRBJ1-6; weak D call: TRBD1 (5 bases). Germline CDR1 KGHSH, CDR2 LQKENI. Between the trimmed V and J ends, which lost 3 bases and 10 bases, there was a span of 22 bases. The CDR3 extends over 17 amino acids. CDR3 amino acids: CASSPVNPGGAESPLHF. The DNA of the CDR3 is TGTGCCAGCTCACCTGTAAACCCGGGGGGTGCGGAGTCACCCCTCCACTTT.

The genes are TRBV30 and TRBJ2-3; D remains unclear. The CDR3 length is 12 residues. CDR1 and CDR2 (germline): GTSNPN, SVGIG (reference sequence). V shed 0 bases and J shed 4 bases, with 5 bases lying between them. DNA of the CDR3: TGTGCCTGGAGTGTACGGGCAGATACGCAGTATTTT. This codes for CAWSVRADTQYF.

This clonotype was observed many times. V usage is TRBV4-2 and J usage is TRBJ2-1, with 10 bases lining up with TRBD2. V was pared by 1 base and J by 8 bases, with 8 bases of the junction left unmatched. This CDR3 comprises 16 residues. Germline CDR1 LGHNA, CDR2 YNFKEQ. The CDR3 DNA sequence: TGTGCCAGCAGCCAAGTTGAAAGCGGGGGGGACGATGAGCAGTTCTTC. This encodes CASSQVESGGDDEQFF.

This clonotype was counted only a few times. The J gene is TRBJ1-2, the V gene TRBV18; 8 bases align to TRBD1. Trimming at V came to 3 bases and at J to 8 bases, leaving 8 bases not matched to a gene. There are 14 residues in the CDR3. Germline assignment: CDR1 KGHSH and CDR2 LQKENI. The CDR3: CASSPLDREGGYTF. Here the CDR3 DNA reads TGTGCCAGCTCACCTTTGGACAGGGAGGGCGGCTACACCTTC.

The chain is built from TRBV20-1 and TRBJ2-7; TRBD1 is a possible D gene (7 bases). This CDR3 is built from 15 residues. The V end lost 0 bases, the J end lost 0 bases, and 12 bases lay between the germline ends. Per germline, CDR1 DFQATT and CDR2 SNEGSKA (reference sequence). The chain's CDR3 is CSAREEGAFSYEQYF. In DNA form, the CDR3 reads TGCAGTGCTAGAGAGGAGGGGGCCTTCTCCTACGAGCAGTACTTC.